These 17 T cell receptor beta chains were sequenced from one sample in a study of T-cell reconstitution after alpha-beta-depleted transplantation in children. Unique molecular identifiers were used in preparing the TCRbeta library. MiXCR, applied by TCRdb to the PCR reads, yields one record per CDR3 protein. This sample yields 350,000 to 450,000 distinct CDR3 sequences, of which about 14% are seen a single time; around 4% belongs to the top ten. The specimen comprised PBMCs, sampled from the stem cell graft. These TCRs come from a human donor who donated a stem cell graft to a child with Fanconi anemia.

The chain couples TRBV27 to TRBJ1-2, with unresolved D. The V end was cut by 5 bases, the J end by 0 bases, with 7 bases between. The CDR3 is made up of 13 amino acids. Germline CDR1 is MNHEY and CDR2 is SMNVEV (reference sequence). The CDR3 sequence is CASSPYTNYGYTF. CDR3 DNA: TGTGCCAGCAGTCCATACACTAACTATGGCTACACCTTC.

This clonotype was observed many times. This chain connects TRBV27 to TRBJ2-1; D perhaps matches TRBD1 (6 bases). CDR3 length: 13 residues. Trimming removed 6 bases from V and 9 bases from J, with 15 bases in between. CDR1 is MNHEY, CDR2 SMNVEV, per germline (reference sequence). CDR3 sequence reads: CASSLEPGVEQFF. In nucleotides, the CDR3 is TGTGCCAGCAGCCTCGAGCCAGGGGTTGAGCAGTTCTTC.

This clonotype was observed a few times. The chain couples TRBV3-1 to TRBJ2-5; the D gene could be TRBD1 or TRBD2 (5 bases each). Germline CDR1 and CDR2: LGHDT and YNNKEL (reference sequence). The CDR3 covers 14 residues. Trimming shortened V by 0 bases and J by 3 bases, and 8 bases separated the two germline ends. CDR3 protein: CASSQDMGEETQYF. The CDR3 nucleotides are TGTGCCAGCAGCCAAGATATGGGGGAAGAGACCCAGTACTTC.

The CDR3 loop reads CSALRTSATYEQYF. The CDR3 DNA reads TGCAGTGCACTAAGGACTAGCGCAACCTACGAGCAGTACTTC. The V and J genes are TRBV20-1 and TRBJ2-7; 9 bases match TRBD2. Germline trimming cut 6 bases from V and 2 bases from J; bases unmatched to any gene: 8. The germline gives CDR1 DFQATT, CDR2 SNEGSKA (reference sequence). The CDR3 extends over 14 amino acids.

The chain carries TRBV12-3 or TRBV12-4 and TRBJ2-2, with 8 bases matching TRBD1. CDR3 size: 17 residues. V lost 0 bases and J lost 8; bases outside the gene matches: 11. CDR3 nucleotides: TGTGCCAGCAGTTTAGCGACAGGGGTTCCCTCGGAAGGGGAGCTGTTTTTT. Residues: CASSLATGVPSEGELFF.

This clonotype was recorded many times. This chain uses TRBV27 with TRBJ2-7; D is unresolved. This CDR3 is built from 13 residues. CDR1 and CDR2 (germline): MNHEY, SMNVEV (reference sequence). V dropped 6 bases and J dropped 2 bases, with 11 bases sitting between them. Here the CDR3 reads CASSLGPTYEQYF. In DNA, the CDR3 is TGTGCCAGCAGCCTCGGACCGACCTACGAGCAGTACTTC.

This clonotype was detected only once. The rearrangement joins TRBV5-1 to TRBJ2-1; no clear D. Trimming shortened V by 0 bases and J by 0 bases, and 10 bases separated the two germline ends. Germline V gene data show CDR1 as SGHRS and CDR2 as YFSETQ. This CDR3 has 16 amino acids. CDR3 sequence reads: CASSLASPSSYNEQFF. The CDR3 region has the DNA TGCGCCAGCAGCTTGGCCTCCCCTAGCTCCTACAATGAGCAGTTCTTC.

The gene calls are TRBV11-2 and TRBJ2-5; 8 nucleotides match TRBD2. CDR1 and CDR2 (germline): SGHAT, FQNNGV. Trimming at V came to 5 bases and at J to 2 bases, leaving 19 bases not matched to a gene. The CDR3 covers 19 residues. The CDR3 sequence: CASSETPRAAGDVQETQYF. The CDR3, as DNA: TGTGCCAGCAGCGAGACGCCGCGAGCAGCGGGGGACGTTCAAGAGACCCAGTACTTC.

Note on this clonotype: This may be a read error: a much more frequent sequence differs by one nucleotide. The genes are TRBV9 and TRBJ2-5; D possibly uses TRBD1 or TRBD2 (7 bases each). CDR3 length: 15 amino acids. Looked up from germline, CDR1 is SGDLS and CDR2 is YYNGEE. The CDR3 is CASSSQGGIQETQCF. The CDR3 coding sequence is TGTGCCAGCAGCTCCCAGGGGGGGATCCAAGAGACCCAGTGCTTC.

Here the CDR3 reads CSARSRGYYNEQFF. The CDR3 DNA follows: TGCAGTGCTAGATCGAGGGGGTACTACAATGAGCAGTTCTTC. This chain links TRBV20-1 with TRBJ2-1; TRBD1 might be the D (6 bases). V was clipped by 2 bases and J by 3 bases, with 11 bases between them. There are 14 residues in the CDR3. Germline CDR1 DFQATT, CDR2 SNEGSKA (reference sequence).

The chain recombines TRBV5-1 with TRBJ2-7, with TRBD1 matching over 11 bases. Germline values: CDR1 SGHRS, CDR2 YFSETQ. The CDR3 is 13 amino acids. The trim removed 5 bases at V and 5 bases at J, leaving 3 bases unmatched. The CDR3 nucleotides read TGCGCCAGCAGAAGGACAGGGGGCGACGAGCAGTACTTC. Amino acid sequence: CASRRTGGDEQYF.

There are many counts of this clonotype. The rearrangement links TRBV12-3 or TRBV12-4 to TRBJ2-2; the D call may be TRBD1 or TRBD2 (5 bases each). The V end was cut by 6 bases, the J end by 8 bases, with 13 bases between. This CDR3 region has 13 residues. CDR3: CASSRTPGGELFF. CDR3 sequence (DNA): TGTGCCAGCAGCCGGACACCGGGAGGGGAGCTGTTTTTT.

V and J are TRBV7-9 and TRBJ2-7; TRBD2 aligns across 10 bases. The CDR3 covers 15 residues. CDR1 and CDR2 (germline): SEHNR, FQNEAQ (reference sequence). Germline trimming cut 3 bases from V and 7 bases from J; bases unmatched to any gene: 9. The CDR3 here is CASSFFPAGGLEQYF. The CDR3 bases are TGTGCCAGCAGCTTTTTCCCAGCGGGGGGGCTGGAGCAGTACTTC.

This clonotype was recorded at least ten times. V and J are TRBV5-6 and TRBJ2-5; the D call may be TRBD1 or TRBD2 (6 bases each). The CDR3 covers 15 residues. Germline V lookup: CDR1 SGHDT, CDR2 YYEEEE. V lost 6 bases and J 3 bases, leaving 18 bases between the germline ends. Here the CDR3 DNA reads TGTGCCAGCACCTCGAGGGGGGACCGAAAAGAGACCCAGTACTTC. Translation gives CASTSRGDRKETQYF.

This clonotype has a handful of counts. The chain joins TRBV9 to TRBJ2-2; 7 bases align to TRBD2. V was clipped by 7 bases and J by 2 bases; unmatched bases: 14. Germline-derived CDR1 and CDR2 are SGDLS and YYNGEE. The CDR3 runs to 17 residues. CDR3 DNA: TGTGCCAGCGAGGAGGGGACTAAAAAAGCTAACACCGGGGAGCTGTTTTTT. Translated: CASEEGTKKANTGELFF. Combining the CDR3 with reference TRBV9 and TRBJ2-2 gives the whole variable domain DSGVTQTPKHLITATGQRVTLRCSPRSGDLSVYWYQQSLDQGLQFLIQYYNGEERAKGNILERFSAQQFPDLHSELNLSSLELGDSALYFCASEEGTKKANTGELFFGEGSRLTVL.

This clonotype turned up a few times. The V call is TRBV12-3 or TRBV12-4, the J call TRBJ2-2, with 11 bases identical to TRBD2. The CDR3 totals 17 residues. V dropped 3 bases and J dropped 4; count of bases not matched to a gene: 7. CDR3 sequence reads: CASSFGSGGAGTGELFF. CDR3 DNA: TGTGCCAGCAGTTTCGGTAGCGGGGGGGCCGGCACCGGGGAGCTGTTTTTT.

This clonotype was counted a few times. CDR3 sequence: CASSLVRGGTGELFF. The CDR3 DNA follows: TGTGCCAGCAGCTTAGTCCGGGGTGGGACCGGGGAGCTGTTTTTT. The chain joins TRBV11-2 to TRBJ2-2, with D maybe TRBD2 (5 bases). The CDR3 is made up of 15 amino acids. V was cut by 1 base and J by 5 bases, with 11 bases left in between. CDR1 and CDR2 from the germline V gene are SGHAT and FQNNGV.